Listed below are T cell receptor beta chains from one sample, sequenced in a study of blood T cells in healthy people across ages. From the 5' RACE reads, TCRdb called clonotypes with MiXCR, one entry per CDR3 protein. Of 1,300,000 or so distinct CDR3 sequences detected, around 55% appear once; the ten largest clones hold 6.5% to 8.5%. Sample: blood. The receptors shown here come from a man aged 18 to 29 in good health. CDR3s leave out the opening cysteine and the closing phenylalanine or tryptophan. Each record gives: V gene, J gene, CDR3 protein.

TRBV4-3,TRBJ1-5,ASSQDVNSHQPQH
TRBV6-6,TRBJ2-7,ASTHGRDPLRVNEQY
TRBV10-3,TRBJ1-1,AISESPSAATNTEAF
TRBV13,TRBJ2-7,ASSGGLVGYEQY
TRBV28,TRBJ1-5,ASTLRTDSNQPQH
TRBV21-1,TRBJ2-4,ASSKERLAGGLGDIQY
TRBV27,TRBJ2-5,ASSLFPGVQETQY
TRBV7-2,TRBJ2-4,ASSLHSAIQY
TRBV20-1,.,SARDIASGDGTQY
TRBV7-6,TRBJ1-2,ASSGGQQDGYT
TRBV10-3,TRBJ1-5,AISAQQGNQPQH
TRBV20-1,TRBJ2-1,SARGGIGQF
TRBV28,TRBJ2-3,ASRTDVGTDTQY
TRBV9,TRBJ1-1,ASSALRQGRNTEAF
TRBV13,TRBJ2-7,ASSATDDSYEQY
TRBV6-2/TRBV6-3,TRBJ2-2,ASGIAVSGELF
TRBV12-3/TRBV12-4,TRBJ1-1,ATRLGQGYTEAF
TRBV6-6,TRBJ2-7,ASNGDLSSYEQY
TRBV4-2,TRBJ1-2,ASSPDGANYGYT
TRBV6-2/TRBV6-3,TRBJ2-1,ATRVPLRGGLYNEQF
TRBV27,TRBJ1-2,ASSPKGQGANYGYT
TRBV20-1,TRBJ2-1,SALGGGKRKNEQF
TRBV4-3,TRBJ1-6,ASSQETGSYNSPLH
TRBV4-1,TRBJ2-1,ASSQVALTLYNEQF
TRBV24-1,TRBJ1-2,AASQGALDGYT
TRBV25-1,TRBJ2-1,ASSESPRQDSYNEQF
TRBV20-1,TRBJ2-5,SAKQSTSGNLDEQY
TRBV6-6,TRBJ2-5,ASSYEWTGGGETQY
TRBV4-2,TRBJ2-5,ASSQDGGTSGTQY
TRBV7-8,TRBJ1-1,ASSLFSHSDTEAF
TRBV7-8,.,ASSPTGANEQY
TRBV3-1,TRBJ2-7,ASSQDLTVPYEQY
TRBV4-2,TRBJ2-1,ASSQGLAGDYNKQF
TRBV12-3/TRBV12-4,TRBJ2-5,ASTKAGMIETQY
TRBV20-1,TRBJ2-2,SASNPENTGELF
TRBV20-1,TRBJ2-7,SARLDLYEQY
TRBV7-2,TRBJ1-6,ASSLAQYNSPLH
TRBV20-1,TRBJ2-7,SAREIEGIYEQY
TRBV5-1,TRBJ2-4,ASSSSGTKNIQY
TRBV4-1,TRBJ1-4,ASSQVEGGVNEKLF
TRBV4-2,TRBJ2-7,ASSQDAGSEQY
TRBV2,TRBJ2-5,ASRETRQETQY
TRBV27,TRBJ1-3,ASASSGNTIY
TRBV20-1,TRBJ2-4,SARPPTGRRQY
TRBV6-1,TRBJ2-7,ASSEVGDRAWEQY
TRBV4-2,TRBJ2-3,ASSQARLEAQY
TRBV4-1,TRBJ2-3,ASSQQQGPSTDTQY
TRBV20-1,TRBJ2-5,SARDRSPQETQY
TRBV7-2,.,ASSLSRDYSFEQY
TRBV7-2,.,ASSFLPETQY
TRBV7-2,TRBJ2-3,ASSLVSGDLGTQY
TRBV12-3/TRBV12-4,TRBJ1-5,ATAEGGRASNQPQH
TRBV7-9,TRBJ2-7,ASSLVGGDEQY
TRBV20-1,TRBJ2-5,SVDNIREAETQY
TRBV7-2,TRBJ2-5,ASSPNSKETQY
TRBV18,TRBJ1-2,ASSRSPRGGYGYT
TRBV6-2/TRBV6-3,TRBJ1-6,ASSYSAGSSPLH
TRBV4-1,TRBJ1-2,ASSQPQLPKDGYT
TRBV6-5,TRBJ2-1,ASSIGTSLYNEQF